Below are 31 T cell receptor beta chains sequenced from a single sample in a study of early T cells in non-severe SARS-CoV-2 infection. TCRdb used MiXCR to reprocess the 5' RACE reads, holding one entry per CDR3 protein. The table records around 52,000 distinct CDR3 sequences, about 6.2% of them present only once. Sequencing was carried out using whole blood. The receptors derive from an adult who was a healthcare worker with PCR-confirmed SARS-CoV-2 infection or an uninfected control (not recorded which).

A few counts support this clonotype. The rearrangement uses TRBV9 and TRBJ1-6; D call uncertain. The V end was cut by 5 bases, the J end by 9 bases, with 15 bases between. The CDR3 extends over 14 amino acids. The germline CDR1 and CDR2 sequences are SGDLS and YYNGEE. The CDR3 here is CASSGLQSGSPLHF. The CDR3 DNA is TGTGCCAGCAGTGGACTCCAATCGGGTTCACCCCTCCACTTT.

The rearrangement joins TRBV12-3 or TRBV12-4 to TRBJ2-2; unclear D gene. Trimming shortened V by 6 bases and J by 3 bases, and 11 bases separated the two germline ends. The CDR3 covers 14 residues. This chain's CDR3 is CASRRVSYTGELFF. The CDR3 DNA follows: TGTGCCAGCAGAAGAGTAAGCTACACCGGGGAGCTGTTTTTT.

This clonotype has a count of ten or more. The gene calls are TRBV9 and TRBJ1-2; the D gene is possibly TRBD1 (5 bases). CDR1 SGDLS and CDR2 YYNGEE come from the germline V gene. The V gene lost 0 bases and the J gene lost 4 bases, with 13 bases spanning the gap. The CDR3 totals 15 residues. CDR3 residues: CASSVEGSGLYGYTF. The CDR3 DNA reads as TGTGCCAGCAGCGTAGAGGGGTCAGGCCTCTATGGCTACACCTTC.

This clonotype showed up many times. V gene TRBV4-3 combines with J gene TRBJ2-5; 11 positions match TRBD2. CDR1 LGHNA and CDR2 YSLEER come from the germline V gene. The V gene end was trimmed by 0 bases and the J gene end by 0 bases; junction bases not matched to a gene: 6. The CDR3 spans 18 residues. In DNA form, the CDR3 reads TGCGCCAGCAGCCAAGATTTAGCGGGGGGGCAGTACCAAGAGACCCAGTACTTC. Residues: CASSQDLAGGQYQETQYF.

With respect to this clonotype: A junction end diverges from the germline sequence, so it may reflect a read error. The V call is TRBV4-3, the J call TRBJ2-2; the D gene is possibly TRBD2 (5 bases). The CDR3 has 15 amino acids. Germline V gives CDR1 LGHNA, CDR2 YSLEER. The CDR3 sequence: CASSQDTANTGELFF. The CDR3 nucleotides are TGCGCCAGCAGCCAAGACACCGCGAACACCGGGGAGCTTTTTTTT.

This clonotype occurred many times. The CDR3 loop is CASRLTSGGGDTQYF. CDR3 nucleotide sequence: TGCGCCAGCAGGTTGACTAGCGGGGGGGGCGATACGCAGTATTTT. The chain links TRBV4-3 to TRBJ2-3, with 14 bases identical to TRBD2. Germline lookup yields CDR1 LGHNA and CDR2 YSLEER. The ends lost 6 bases at V and 6 bases at J; junction bases unmatched: 5. This CDR3 is built from 15 residues.

This clonotype occurred a few times. The gene calls are TRBV20-1 and TRBJ2-3, with a weak D call TRBD1 (7 bases). This CDR3 is built from 16 residues. CDR1 and CDR2 (germline): DFQATT, SNEGSKA (reference sequence). Trimming pared 0 bases from V and 2 bases from J, leaving 15 bases between. In DNA, the CDR3 is TGCAGTGCTAGAGATTCCAGGGGGGATCACACAGATACGCAGTATTTT. Its protein product is CSARDSRGDHTDTQYF.

Many counts were recorded for this clonotype. This chain links TRBV7-9 with TRBJ2-1, with D perhaps matching TRBD2 (7 bases). CDR1 is SEHNR, CDR2 FQNEAQ, per germline (reference sequence). V shed 2 bases and J shed 7 bases, with 18 bases lying between them. The CDR3 has 16 amino acids. CDR3 DNA sequence: TGTGCCAGCAGCTTAAGATCGGCGGGGGCCGTTAATGAGCAGTTCTTC. This gives the protein CASSLRSAGAVNEQFF.

This clonotype showed up many times. The rearrangement uses TRBV6-2 or TRBV6-3 and TRBJ2-7; D perhaps matches TRBD2 (5 bases). V was clipped by 7 bases and J by 1 base, with 14 bases between them. CDR1 MNHEY and CDR2 SVGEGT come from the germline V gene. This CDR3 spans 14 amino acids. For the CDR3, the DNA is TGTGCCAGCAACAAGGGAGACCTTTCCTACGAGCAGTACTTC. This codes for CASNKGDLSYEQYF.

This clonotype has a count of ten or more. The chain couples TRBV3-1 to TRBJ2-1; the D is unclear. The CDR3 covers 12 residues. V lost 3 bases to trimming and J lost 9 bases, with 9 bases between them. Germline CDR1 reads LGHDT; CDR2 reads YNNKEL (reference sequence). For the CDR3, the DNA is TGTGCCAGCAGCCAGGGCATGAGTGAGCAGTTCTTC. This codes for CASSQGMSEQFF.

This clonotype has a count of ten or more. The rearrangement joins TRBV7-8 to TRBJ1-1, with D maybe TRBD1 (6 bases). The CDR3 has 13 residues. The germline V and J ends were trimmed by 2 bases and 5 bases, with 9 bases remaining between them. Germline V CDR1 and CDR2: SGHVS, FQNEAQ. The CDR3 region has the DNA TGTGCCAGCAGCTTAAAAGGGGGGACTGAAGCTTTCTTT. It specifies CASSLKGGTEAFF.

This clonotype came up many times. The chain joins TRBV12-3 or TRBV12-4 to TRBJ2-7, with 7 positions matching TRBD1. V lost 7 bases to trimming and J lost 5 bases; unmatched junction nucleotides: 8. The CDR3 contains 13 residues. CDR3 sequence: CASNSPGTDEQYF. CDR3 coding DNA: TGTGCCAGCAATTCTCCCGGGACAGACGAGCAGTACTTC.

The CDR3 DNA sequence: TGTGCCAGCAGCTTAGCCAACCGGGACGACGACGAGCAGTACTTC. It is translated as CASSLANRDDDEQYF. The chain joins TRBV7-6 to TRBJ2-7, with D perhaps matching TRBD1 or TRBD2 (5 bases each). This CDR3 spans 15 amino acids. V shed 0 bases and J shed 5 bases, with 14 bases lying between them. Per germline, CDR1 SGHVS and CDR2 FNYEAQ.

Many counts were recorded for this clonotype. V gene TRBV7-2 combines with J gene TRBJ2-7; weak D call: TRBD1 (6 bases). V was cut by 0 bases and J by 2 bases, with 11 bases left in between. Germline assignment: CDR1 SGHTA and CDR2 FQGNSA. The length of the CDR3 is 15 residues. The CDR3 DNA reads as TGTGCCAGCAGCTTAGCAGGGGGAGAAACCTACGAGCAGTACTTC. Translated: CASSLAGGETYEQYF. Full variable domain (remainder filled in from reference TRBV7-2 and TRBJ2-7): GAGVSQSPSNKVTEKGKDVELRCDPISGHTALYWYRQSLGQGLEFLIYFQGNSAPDKSGLPSDRFSAERTGGSVSTLTIQRTQQEDSAVYLCASSLAGGETYEQYFGPGTRLTVT.

This clonotype showed up many times. This chain uses TRBV11-2 with TRBJ2-7; D is unclear. CDR1 is SGHAT and CDR2 is FQNNGV in the germline V gene. With 2 bases removed from V and 3 bases from J, the gap between germline ends came to 11 bases. This CDR3 comprises 14 residues. The CDR3 loop is CASSLSSGFYEQYF. Written as DNA, the CDR3 is TGTGCCAGCAGCTTATCATCTGGTTTCTACGAGCAGTACTTC.

Only a few counts were recorded for this clonotype. The V call is TRBV12-3 or TRBV12-4, the J call TRBJ1-1; D may be TRBD1 (5 bases). This CDR3 has 11 residues. V dropped 8 bases and J dropped 2 bases, with 6 bases sitting between them. CDR3: CASGHNTEAFF. Written as DNA, the CDR3 is TGTGCCAGCGGACATAACACTGAAGCTTTCTTT.

This clonotype was seen ten or more times. The chain's CDR3 is CSAENRAGTSYNEQFF. CDR3 nucleotides: TGCAGCGCAGAGAACCGGGCAGGGACCTCCTACAATGAGCAGTTCTTC. V is TRBV29-1 and J is TRBJ2-1, with D tentatively TRBD1 or TRBD2 (5 bases each). The V and J ends lost 7 bases and 0 bases respectively, with 19 bases between them. Germline CDR1 reads SQVTM; CDR2 reads ANQGSEA. The CDR3 length is 16 residues.

The rearrangement uses TRBV19 and TRBJ2-7, with TRBD1 matching 8 bases. The CDR3 sequence is 14 residues long. The trim removed 6 bases at V and 2 bases at J, leaving 6 bases unmatched. CDR1 is LNHDA and CDR2 is SQIVND in the germline V gene (reference sequence). CDR3 region: CASRDRDPPYEQYF. CDR3 DNA: TGTGCCAGTAGGGACAGGGATCCCCCCTACGAGCAGTACTTC.

In regard to this clonotype: A much larger clone lies one base from this, so it may be a read error. The chain employs TRBV20-1 and TRBJ2-3; TRBD2 might be the D (5 bases). In germline, CDR1 is DFQATT, CDR2 SNEGSKA (reference sequence). This CDR3 region has 15 residues. The CDR3 coding sequence is TGCGGTGCTAGACCCGAGGGCCTTTACACAGATACGCAGTATTTT. Translated, it gives CGARPEGLYTDTQYF.

In this sample, this clonotype turned up many times. V is TRBV11-1 and J is TRBJ2-7; D is uncertain. V was trimmed by 1 base and J by 0 bases, leaving 13 bases between them. The CDR3 sequence is 16 residues long. Germline V gene sequence: CDR1 SGHAT, CDR2 FQDESV (reference sequence). CDR3 loop: CASSLVPAANSYEQYF. As DNA, the CDR3 is TGTGCCAGCAGCTTAGTCCCAGCTGCTAACTCCTACGAGCAGTACTTC.

This clonotype was observed a handful of times. The chain couples TRBV5-4 to TRBJ1-1; TRBD1 is a possible D gene (5 bases). The length of the CDR3 is 14 residues. Trimming shortened V by 0 bases and J by 4 bases, and 10 bases separated the two germline ends. From germline, CDR1 is SGHNT and CDR2 YYREEE (reference sequence). In DNA form, the CDR3 reads TGTGCCAGCAGCTTGGTGGAAAGGGGCACTGAAGCTTTCTTT. Its protein is CASSLVERGTEAFF. The full variable domain, its missing parts supplied by reference TRBV5-4 and TRBJ1-1, is ETGVTQSPTHLIKTRGQQVTLRCSSQSGHNTVSWYQQALGQGPQFIFQYYREEENGRGNFPPRFSGLQFPNYSSELNVNALELDDSALYLCASSLVERGTEAFFGQGTRLTVV.

This clonotype has only a few counts. The rearrangement joins TRBV12-3 or TRBV12-4 to TRBJ1-1; possible D gene TRBD1, 6 bases. The CDR3 covers 12 residues. The V end lost 6 bases, the J end lost 9 bases, and 14 bases lay between the germline ends. CDR3 nucleotide sequence: TGTGCCAGCAGGGGGACACGTTCAAAAGCTTTCTTT. This translates into CASRGTRSKAFF.

This clonotype was counted ten times or more. The rearrangement joins TRBV11-2 to TRBJ2-3, with no clear D. CDR3 length: 13 residues. V lost 4 bases to trimming and J lost 9 bases, with 14 bases between them. Per the germline V gene, CDR1 is SGHAT and CDR2 is FQNNGV. CDR3 nucleotide sequence: TGTGCCAGCAGCTCAGGCCCGATCGGGACGCAGTATTTT. This sequence encodes CASSSGPIGTQYF.

There are many counts of this clonotype. Written as DNA, the CDR3 is TGCGCCAGCAGCCTGCGGCGGGGGGCGTCTGAGCATGGCTACACCTTC. Amino acid sequence: CASSLRRGASEHGYTF. The rearrangement joins TRBV4-3 to TRBJ1-2, with D maybe TRBD1 (6 bases). CDR1 LGHNA and CDR2 YSLEER come from the germline V gene. Trimming removed 4 bases at V and 6 bases at J, with 21 bases between. This CDR3 has 16 amino acids.

This clonotype was counted ten times or more. This rearrangement joins TRBV9 to TRBJ1-2, with D uncertain. The V end lost 4 bases, the J end lost 4 bases, and 11 bases lay between the germline ends. Germline CDR1 SGDLS, CDR2 YYNGEE. CDR3 length: 13 residues. As DNA, the CDR3 is TGTGCCAGCAGCAGGGAGTTCTCCTATGGCTACACCTTC. It yields the protein CASSREFSYGYTF.

This clonotype was seen more than once but under ten times. The CDR3 protein is CASTGGGADTQYF. Here the CDR3 DNA reads TGTGCCAGCACGGGTGGGGGAGCCGATACGCAGTATTTT. The genes are TRBV11-3 and TRBJ2-3, with D possibly called TRBD1 or TRBD2 (5 bases each). CDR1 SGHNT and CDR2 YENEEA come from the germline V gene. CDR3 length: 13 residues. V lost 7 bases to trimming and J lost 6 bases, with 14 bases between them.

Ten or more counts support this clonotype. The rearrangement uses TRBV7-9 and TRBJ1-6, with D possibly being TRBD1 (6 bases). This CDR3 is built from 19 residues. CDR1 and CDR2 from the germline V gene are SEHNR and FQNEAQ (reference sequence). Trimming stripped 5 bases from V and 0 bases from J, with 20 bases between. DNA of the CDR3: TGTGCCAGCAGCCTTGGACAGCGAAAAGGCAGCTCCTATAATTCACCCCTCCACTTT. It is translated as CASSLGQRKGSSYNSPLHF.

This clonotype was recorded once. V and J are TRBV19 and TRBJ2-5, with 10 bases that match TRBD1. Per the germline V gene, CDR1 is LNHDA and CDR2 is SQIVND (reference sequence). The V segment lost 6 bases and the J segment 8 bases; nucleotides outside the gene matches: 9. This CDR3 spans 14 amino acids. The CDR3 nucleotides read TGTGCCAGTAGAGAGACAGGGGGCCTGGATACCCAGTACTTC. Encoded protein: CASRETGGLDTQYF.

This clonotype has at least ten counts. The V and J genes are TRBV11-2 and TRBJ2-1; tentatively, D is TRBD2 (7 bases). The CDR3 loop spans 17 amino acids. Germline-derived CDR1 and CDR2 are SGHAT and FQNNGV. The V gene lost 1 base and the J gene lost 7 bases, with 20 bases spanning the gap. CDR3 sequence reads: CASSLAFFRGALNEQFF. CDR3 nucleotides: TGTGCCAGCAGCTTAGCCTTCTTTCGGGGGGCCCTAAATGAGCAGTTCTTC.

In this sample, this clonotype turned up many times. V gene TRBV29-1 combines with J gene TRBJ1-2; possible D gene TRBD1, 6 bases. The V end was cut by 4 bases, the J end by 6 bases, with 9 bases between. Germline CDR1 is SQVTM and CDR2 is ANQGSEA. The length of the CDR3 is 11 residues. CDR3 sequence reads: CSVVAGDGYTF. The CDR3 coding sequence is TGCAGCGTTGTGGCAGGGGATGGCTACACCTTC.

The chain recombines TRBV11-2 with TRBJ2-6; D gene uncertain. CDR1 SGHAT and CDR2 FQNNGV come from the germline V gene. Trimming cost V 3 bases and J 0 bases, with 3 bases left between them. This CDR3 spans 14 amino acids. The CDR3 here is CASSLSSGANVLTF. Here the CDR3 DNA reads TGTGCCAGCAGCTTGAGCTCTGGGGCCAACGTCCTGACTTTC.